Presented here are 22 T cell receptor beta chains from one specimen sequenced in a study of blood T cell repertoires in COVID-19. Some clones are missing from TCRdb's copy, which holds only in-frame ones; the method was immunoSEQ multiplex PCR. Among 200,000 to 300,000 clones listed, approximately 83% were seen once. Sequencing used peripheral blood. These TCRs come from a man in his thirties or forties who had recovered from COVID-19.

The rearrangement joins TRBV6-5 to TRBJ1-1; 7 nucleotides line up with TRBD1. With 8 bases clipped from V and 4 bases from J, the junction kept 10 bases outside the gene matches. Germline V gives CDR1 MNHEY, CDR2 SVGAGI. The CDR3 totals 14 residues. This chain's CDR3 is CASWRGQITTEAFF. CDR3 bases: TGTGCCAGCTGGCGGGGACAGATTACCACTGAAGCTTTCTTT.

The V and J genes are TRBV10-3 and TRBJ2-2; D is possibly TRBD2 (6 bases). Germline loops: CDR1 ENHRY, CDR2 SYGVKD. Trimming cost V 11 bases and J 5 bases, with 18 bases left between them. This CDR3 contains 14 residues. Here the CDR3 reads CAVRSGRETGELFF. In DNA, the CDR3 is TGTGCCGTTCGGAGCGGGCGGGAAACCGGGGAGCTGTTTTTT.

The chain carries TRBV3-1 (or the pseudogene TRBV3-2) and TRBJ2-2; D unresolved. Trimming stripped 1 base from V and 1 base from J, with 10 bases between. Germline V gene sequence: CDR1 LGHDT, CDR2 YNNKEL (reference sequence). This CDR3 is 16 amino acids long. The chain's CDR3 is CASSQARLQNTGELFF. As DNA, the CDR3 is TGTGCCAGCAGCCAAGCGAGGCTACAGAACACCGGGGAGCTGTTTTTT.

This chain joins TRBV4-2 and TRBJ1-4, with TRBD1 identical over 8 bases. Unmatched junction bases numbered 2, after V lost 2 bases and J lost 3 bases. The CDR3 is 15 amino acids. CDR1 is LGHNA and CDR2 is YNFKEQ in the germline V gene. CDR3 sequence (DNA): TGTGCCAGCAGCCAAAGACAGGGGTCTAATGAAAAACTGTTTTTT. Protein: CASSQRQGSNEKLFF.

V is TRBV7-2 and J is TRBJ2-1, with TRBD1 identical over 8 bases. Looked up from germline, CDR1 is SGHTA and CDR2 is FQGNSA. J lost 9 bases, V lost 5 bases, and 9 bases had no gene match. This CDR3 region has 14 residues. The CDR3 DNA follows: TGTGCCAGCAGCCTCCAGGGGGCGCGGAGTGAGCAGTTCTTC. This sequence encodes CASSLQGARSEQFF.

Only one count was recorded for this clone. The CDR3 here is CASSSQAAGYTF. CDR3 bases: TGCGCCAGCAGCTCACAGGCCGCCGGCTACACCTTC. The rearrangement joins TRBV5-1 to TRBJ1-2; D is possibly TRBD1 (5 bases). V was cut by 3 bases and J by 8 bases, with 11 bases left in between. CDR1 and CDR2 (germline): SGHRS, YFSETQ. The length of the CDR3 is 12 residues.

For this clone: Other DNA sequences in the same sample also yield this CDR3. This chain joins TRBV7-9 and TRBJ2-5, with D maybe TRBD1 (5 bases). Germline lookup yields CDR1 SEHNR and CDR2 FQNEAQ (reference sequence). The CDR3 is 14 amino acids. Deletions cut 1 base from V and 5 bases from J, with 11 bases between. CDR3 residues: CASSLGTGRETQYF. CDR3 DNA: TGTGCCAGCAGCTTAGGCACAGGAAGGGAGACCCAGTACTTC.

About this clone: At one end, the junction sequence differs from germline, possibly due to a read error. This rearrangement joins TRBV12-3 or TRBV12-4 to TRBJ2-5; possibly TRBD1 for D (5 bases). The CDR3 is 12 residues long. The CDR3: CASSLALMGPDF. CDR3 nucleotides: TGTGCCAGCAGTTTAGCGCTAATGGGGCCGGACTTC.

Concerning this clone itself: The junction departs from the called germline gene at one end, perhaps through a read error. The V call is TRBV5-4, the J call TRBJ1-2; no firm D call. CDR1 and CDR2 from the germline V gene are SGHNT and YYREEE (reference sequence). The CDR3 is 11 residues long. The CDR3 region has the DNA TGTGCCAGCAGCCGCGGGGTGGGCGGAAGGTTC. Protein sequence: CASSRGVGGRF.

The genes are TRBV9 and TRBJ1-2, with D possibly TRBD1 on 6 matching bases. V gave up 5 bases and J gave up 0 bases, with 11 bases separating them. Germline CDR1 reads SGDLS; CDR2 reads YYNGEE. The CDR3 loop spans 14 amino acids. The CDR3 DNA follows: TGTGCCAGCAGAGTGAGACAGGCTAACTATGGCTACACCTTC. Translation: CASRVRQANYGYTF. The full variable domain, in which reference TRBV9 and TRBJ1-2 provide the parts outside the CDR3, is DSGVTQTPKHLITATGQRVTLRCSPRSGDLSVYWYQQSLDQGLQFLIQYYNGEERAKGNILERFSAQQFPDLHSELNLSSLELGDSALYFCASRVRQANYGYTFGSGTRLTVV.

The CDR3 loop reads CASSDRTGGDEQFF. The CDR3 bases are TGTGCCAGCAGCGATCGGACAGGGGGGGATGAGCAGTTCTTC. This sequence joins TRBV7-3 and TRBJ2-1; TRBD1 matches at 10 bases. The CDR3 extends over 14 amino acids. J gave up 8 bases and V 5 bases, and 6 bases lay outside the gene matches. Germline CDR1 and CDR2: SGHTA and FQGTGA.

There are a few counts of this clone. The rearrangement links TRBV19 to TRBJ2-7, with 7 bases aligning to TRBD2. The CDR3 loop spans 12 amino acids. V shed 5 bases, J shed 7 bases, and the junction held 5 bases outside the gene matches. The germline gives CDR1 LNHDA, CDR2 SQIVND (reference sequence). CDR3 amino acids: CASSGQGGEQYV. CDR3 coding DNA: TGTGCCAGTAGTGGCCAGGGAGGGGAGCAGTACGTC.

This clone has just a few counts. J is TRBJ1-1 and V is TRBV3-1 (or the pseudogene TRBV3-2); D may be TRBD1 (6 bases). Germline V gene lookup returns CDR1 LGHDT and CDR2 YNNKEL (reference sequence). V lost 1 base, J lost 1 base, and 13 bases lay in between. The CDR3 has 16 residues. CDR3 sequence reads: CASSQAPGQRNTEAFF. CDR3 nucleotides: TGTGCCAGCAGCCAAGCGCCCGGACAGCGGAACACTGAAGCTTTCTTT.

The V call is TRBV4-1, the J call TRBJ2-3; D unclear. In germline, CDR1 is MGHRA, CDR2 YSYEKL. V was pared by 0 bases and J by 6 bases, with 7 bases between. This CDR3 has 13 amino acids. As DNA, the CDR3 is TGCGCCAGCAGCCAAGATTGGGCGGATACGCAGTATTTT. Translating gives CASSQDWADTQYF.

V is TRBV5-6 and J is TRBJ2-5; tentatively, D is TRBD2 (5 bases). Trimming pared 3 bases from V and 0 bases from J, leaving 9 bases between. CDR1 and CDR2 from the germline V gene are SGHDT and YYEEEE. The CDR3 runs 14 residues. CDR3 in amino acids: CASSSGLHQETQYF. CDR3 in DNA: TGTGCCAGCAGCTCTGGACTCCACCAAGAGACCCAGTACTTC.

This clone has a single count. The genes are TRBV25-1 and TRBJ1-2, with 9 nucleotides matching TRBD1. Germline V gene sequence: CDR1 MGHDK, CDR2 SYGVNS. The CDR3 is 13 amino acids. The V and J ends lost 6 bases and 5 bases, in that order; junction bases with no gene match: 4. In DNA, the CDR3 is TGTGCCAGCAGGGAACAGGGGGCGTATGGCTACACCTTC. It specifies CASREQGAYGYTF.

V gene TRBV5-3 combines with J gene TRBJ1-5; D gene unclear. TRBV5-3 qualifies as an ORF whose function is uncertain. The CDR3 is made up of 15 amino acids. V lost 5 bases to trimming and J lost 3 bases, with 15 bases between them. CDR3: CARSISPEDNQPQHF. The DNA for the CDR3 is TGTGCCAGAAGTATATCCCCAGAGGACAATCAGCCCCAGCATTTT.

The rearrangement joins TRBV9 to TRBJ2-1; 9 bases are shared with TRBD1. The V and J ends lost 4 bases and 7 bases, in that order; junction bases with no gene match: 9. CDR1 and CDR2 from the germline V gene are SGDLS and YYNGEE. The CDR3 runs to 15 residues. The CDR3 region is CASSFRDRETNEQFF. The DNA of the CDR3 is TGTGCCAGCAGCTTCCGGGACAGGGAGACAAATGAGCAGTTCTTC.

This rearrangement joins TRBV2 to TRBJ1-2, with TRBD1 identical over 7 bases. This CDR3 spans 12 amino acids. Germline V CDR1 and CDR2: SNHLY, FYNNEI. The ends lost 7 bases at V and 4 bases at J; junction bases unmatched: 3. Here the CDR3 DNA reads TGTGCCAGCAAACGGGACAGCTATGGCTACACCTTC. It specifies CASKRDSYGYTF. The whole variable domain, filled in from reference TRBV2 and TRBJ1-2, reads EPEVTQTPSHQVTQMGQEVILRCVPISNHLYFYWYRQILGQKVEFLVSFYNNEISEKSEIFDDQFSVERPDGSNFTLKIRSTKLEDSAMYFCASKRDSYGYTFGSGTRLTVV.

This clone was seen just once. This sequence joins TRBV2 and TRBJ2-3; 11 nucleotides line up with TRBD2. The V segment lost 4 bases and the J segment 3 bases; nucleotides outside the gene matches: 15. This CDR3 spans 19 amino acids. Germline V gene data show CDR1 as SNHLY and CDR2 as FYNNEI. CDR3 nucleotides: TGTGCCAGCAGTGCTTTTGGGACTAGCGGCCCTCAAACGACAGATACGCAGTATTTT. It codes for CASSAFGTSGPQTTDTQYF.

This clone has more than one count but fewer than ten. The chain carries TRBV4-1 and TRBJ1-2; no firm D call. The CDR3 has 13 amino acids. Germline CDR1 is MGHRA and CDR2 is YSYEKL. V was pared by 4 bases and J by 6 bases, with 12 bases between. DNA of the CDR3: TGCGCCAGCAGCCCAAGGGAGAGCCATGGCTACACCTTC. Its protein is CASSPRESHGYTF.

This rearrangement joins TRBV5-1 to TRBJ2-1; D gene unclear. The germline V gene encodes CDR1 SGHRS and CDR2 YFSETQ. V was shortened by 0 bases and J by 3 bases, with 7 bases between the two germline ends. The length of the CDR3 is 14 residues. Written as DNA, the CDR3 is TGCGCCAGCAGCTTGGGGCAGGACTACAATGAGCAGTTCTTC. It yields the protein CASSLGQDYNEQFF.